This T cell receptor (beta chain) comes out of a study of blood T cells in healthy people across ages. General study findings and limits: Diversity estimates drawn from one million T cells were deemed underestimates. No conclusive comparison of naive versus antigen-experienced cells was possible with unsorted PBMCs.

Only a few counts were recorded for this clonotype. What it binds is unknown. Germline V lookup: CDR1 DFQATT, CDR2 SNEGSKA (reference sequence). The germline V and J ends were trimmed by 0 bases and 7 bases, with 21 bases remaining between them. The length of the CDR3 is 16 residues. Healthy individuals of Caucasian origin from Russia, aged about 6 to 100, served as donors. Together with a sample-barcoded 5' primer, a J-beta primer mix was included in a second PCR lasting about 7 to 12 cycles. Through a template-switch adaptor with 12 random nucleotides, each cDNA molecule received a tag. MiXCR, applied by TCRdb to the 5' RACE reads, yields one record per CDR3 protein. The sample includes 1.5 million to 2 million distinct CDR3 sequences, 40% to 55% of them seen just once.

The chain joins TRBV20-1 to TRBJ1-2; D is undetermined. This receptor was obtained from a woman aged 40 to 50 in good health. Sequenced sample: blood. The CDR3 bases are TGCAGTGCTAGAGATATGATCGGACTAAATGCGGCTGGCTACACCTTC. Translating gives CSARDMIGLNAAGYTF.